The 16 T cell receptor beta chains reported below all come from one sample, sequenced in a study of T cells in tuberculosis. Data came from immunoSEQ multiplex PCR; TCRdb stores just in-frame clones and leaves some out. The repertoire has approximately 40,000 clones, approximately 94% of them found once; the top ten carry approximately 4.3%. Noted time point: new active TB diagnosis, blood taken before or within 7 days of starting treatment. The source material was PBMCs, sampled at tuberculosis diagnosis. These receptors came from an adult with tuberculosis.

The chain is built from TRBV28 and TRBJ1-2, with D possibly TRBD1 on 5 matching bases. The germline V gene has CDR1 MDHEN and CDR2 SYDVKM. The CDR3 loop spans 12 amino acids. The V and J ends lost 8 bases and 0 bases respectively, with 7 bases between them. The chain's CDR3 is CASDSSNYGYTF. CDR3 coding DNA: TGTGCCAGCGACAGCTCTAACTATGGCTACACCTTC.

The genes are TRBV2 and TRBJ2-5; 13 bases match TRBD2. The CDR3 is 15 amino acids. CDR1 and CDR2 (germline): SNHLY, FYNNEI. V shed 1 base, J shed 9 bases, and the junction held 5 bases outside the gene matches. The CDR3 region has the DNA TGTGCCAGCAGTGAAGATCCACTAGCGGGGGGGGCCCAGTACTTC. This translates into CASSEDPLAGGAQYF. The variable domain in full, with the rest retrieved from reference TRBV2 and TRBJ2-5, is EPEVTQTPSHQVTQMGQEVILRCVPISNHLYFYWYRQILGQKVEFLVSFYNNEISEKSEIFDDQFSVERPDGSNFTLKIRSTKLEDSAMYFCASSEDPLAGGAQYFGPGTRLLVL.

The V call is TRBV5-1, the J call TRBJ2-3, with 9 positions matching TRBD2. Germline lookup yields CDR1 SGHRS and CDR2 YFSETQ. V was clipped by 0 bases and J by 2 bases; unmatched bases: 1. The CDR3 loop spans 15 amino acids. This CDR3 is CASSLASGVTDTQYF. For the CDR3, the DNA is TGCGCCAGCAGCTTGGCTAGCGGGGTCACAGATACGCAGTATTTT.

DNA for the CDR3: TGTGCCAGCAGCTTAGAGCCTAGGGGGACCGGGGAGCTGTTTTTT. Translation gives CASSLEPRGTGELFF. The V call is TRBV11-2, the J call TRBJ2-2; TRBD1 is a possible D gene (6 bases). CDR3 length equals 15 residues. V was trimmed by 0 bases and J by 5 bases, leaving 10 bases between them. Germline V gene data show CDR1 as SGHAT and CDR2 as FQNNGV. The whole variable domain, filled in from reference TRBV11-2 and TRBJ2-2, reads EAGVAQSPRYKIIEKRQSVAFWCNPISGHATLYWYQQILGQGPKLLIQFQNNGVVDDSQLPKDRFSAERLKGVDSTLKIQPAKLEDSAVYLCASSLEPRGTGELFFGEGSRLTVL.

This rearrangement joins TRBV6-6 to TRBJ2-1; 10 bases align to TRBD2. The CDR3 extends over 15 amino acids. With 6 bases clipped from V and 5 bases from J, the junction kept 7 bases outside the gene matches. Germline values: CDR1 MNHNY, CDR2 SVGAGI (reference sequence). As DNA, the CDR3 is TGTGCCAGCAGGCCTAGCGGGGGACCGCACAATGAGCAGTTCTTC. Translation gives CASRPSGGPHNEQFF.

The chain has TRBV19 and TRBJ2-7; 12 bases are shared with TRBD2. Germline assignment: CDR1 LNHDA and CDR2 SQIVND (reference sequence). The CDR3 spans 15 residues. V shed 8 bases and J 1 base; nucleotides not matched to a gene: 6. Here the CDR3 DNA reads TGTGCCAGTGGCCCCGGACTAGCGGGGTCCTACGAGCAGTACTTC. Translated: CASGPGLAGSYEQYF.

The V gene is TRBV11-3, the J gene TRBJ1-1; no definite D call. CDR1 is SGHNT and CDR2 is YENEEA in the germline V gene. This CDR3 comprises 16 residues. The V end lost 5 bases, the J end lost 5 bases, and 21 bases lay between the germline ends. CDR3 amino acids: CASSPRIGRPRTEAFF. Written as DNA, the CDR3 is TGTGCCAGCAGCCCCCGTATAGGGAGGCCTCGTACTGAAGCTTTCTTT. Variable domain in full (rest from reference TRBV11-3 and TRBJ1-1): EAGVVQSPRYKIIEKKQPVAFWCNPISGHNTLYWYLQNLGQGPELLIRYENEEAVDDSQLPKDRFSAERLKGVDSTLKIQPAELGDSAVYLCASSPRIGRPRTEAFFGQGTRLTVV.

The chain employs TRBV6-1 and TRBJ1-1; D not resolved. CDR1 is MNHNS, CDR2 SASEGT, per germline. This CDR3 has 14 residues. With 3 bases removed from V and 0 bases from J, the gap between germline ends came to 8 bases. The CDR3 loop reads CASSDRSMNTEAFF. In DNA form, the CDR3 reads TGTGCCAGCAGTGACAGGTCTATGAACACTGAAGCTTTCTTT.

The chain links TRBV11-2 to TRBJ1-1; D uncertain. The CDR3 runs to 17 residues. V was pared by 4 bases and J by 1 base, with 19 bases between. Germline V gives CDR1 SGHAT, CDR2 FQNNGV. The CDR3 protein is CASSSISSGSTNTEAFF. CDR3 in DNA: TGTGCCAGCAGCTCAATTAGTTCGGGATCCACGAACACTGAAGCTTTCTTT.

The gene calls are TRBV9 and TRBJ2-1; possible D gene TRBD2, 5 bases. Trimming removed 4 bases from V and 7 bases from J, with 21 bases in between. This CDR3 region has 16 residues. Germline V gene data show CDR1 as SGDLS and CDR2 as YYNGEE. CDR3 in amino acids: CASSPRIKLGANEQFF. In DNA, the CDR3 is TGTGCCAGCAGCCCCCGAATCAAACTAGGAGCAAATGAGCAGTTCTTC.

The chain is built from TRBV18 and TRBJ2-3, with 8 positions matching TRBD2. The germline V gene has CDR1 KGHSH and CDR2 LQKENI. Germline trimming cut 0 bases from V and 4 bases from J; bases unmatched to any gene: 6. This CDR3 is built from 16 residues. The CDR3 DNA is TGTGCCAGCTCACCACCGGGCGGGGGGACCGCAGATACGCAGTATTTT. This codes for CASSPPGGGTADTQYF.

This clone was found a few times. The rearrangement links TRBV30 to TRBJ1-3; a weak D match, TRBD1 (5 bases). The CDR3 spans 14 residues. Germline CDR1 and CDR2: GTSNPN and SVGIG (reference sequence). The V gene lost 5 bases and the J gene lost 0 bases, with 11 bases spanning the gap. CDR3 sequence reads: CAWSDTHSGNTIYF. The CDR3 DNA sequence: TGTGCCTGGTCGGACACACACTCTGGAAACACCATATATTTT.

The V call is TRBV6-5, the J call TRBJ1-1, with TRBD1 matching 7 bases. CDR3 length equals 15 residues. The V and J ends lost 6 bases and 0 bases, in that order; junction bases with no gene match: 7. CDR1 and CDR2 from the germline V gene are MNHEY and SVGAGI. The CDR3 sequence: CASRGYRGMNTEAFF. DNA of the CDR3: TGTGCCAGCAGGGGATACAGGGGAATGAACACTGAAGCTTTCTTT.

CDR3 DNA sequence: TGCAGCGTTGAGAGGGCAGGGGCCAGGGGGGGCTACACCTTC. This codes for CSVERAGARGGYTF. The V gene is TRBV29-1, the J gene TRBJ1-2; 7 bases agree with TRBD1. CDR3 length: 14 residues. CDR1 and CDR2 (germline): SQVTM, ANQGSEA. The V segment lost 3 bases and the J segment 8 bases; nucleotides outside the gene matches: 12.

In DNA, the CDR3 is TGTGCCAGCAGCCGGGGACAGGGAACTTCGCCCCAGCATTTT. Translated, it gives CASSRGQGTSPQHF. The rearrangement uses TRBV6-5 and TRBJ1-5; 9 bases are a match to TRBD1. The CDR3 is made up of 14 amino acids. CDR1 and CDR2 (germline): MNHEY, SVGAGI. Germline trimming cut 6 bases from V and 9 bases from J; bases unmatched to any gene: 9.

The chain is built from TRBV9 and TRBJ2-2, with 16 bases lining up with TRBD2. The CDR3 is 18 amino acids. Germline CDR1 and CDR2: SGDLS and YYNGEE. V dropped 4 bases and J dropped 1; count of bases not matched to a gene: 4. The DNA for the CDR3 is TGTGCCAGCAGCCCGGGACTAGCGGGGGGGAAGAACACCGGGGAGCTGTTTTTT. It specifies CASSPGLAGGKNTGELFF.